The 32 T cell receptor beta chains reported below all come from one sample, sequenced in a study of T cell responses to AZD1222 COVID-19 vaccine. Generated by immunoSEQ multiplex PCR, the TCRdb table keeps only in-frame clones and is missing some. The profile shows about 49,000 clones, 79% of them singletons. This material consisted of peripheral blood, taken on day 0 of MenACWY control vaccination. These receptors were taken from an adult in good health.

CDR3 DNA: TGTGCCGGGAGGAGCTCCTATAATTCACCCCTCCACTTT. Translating gives CAGRSSYNSPLHF. The rearrangement joins TRBV6-5 to TRBJ1-6; the D is unclear. Per the germline V gene, CDR1 is MNHEY and CDR2 is SVGAGI. Trimming pared 11 bases from V and 0 bases from J, leaving 8 bases between. This CDR3 has 13 residues.

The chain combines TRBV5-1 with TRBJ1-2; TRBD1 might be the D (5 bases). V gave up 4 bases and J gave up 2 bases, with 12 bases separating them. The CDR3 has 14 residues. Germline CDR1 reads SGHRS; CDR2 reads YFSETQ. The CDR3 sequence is CASSGDGGNYGYTF. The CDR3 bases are TGCGCCAGCAGCGGGGACGGGGGGAACTATGGCTACACCTTC.

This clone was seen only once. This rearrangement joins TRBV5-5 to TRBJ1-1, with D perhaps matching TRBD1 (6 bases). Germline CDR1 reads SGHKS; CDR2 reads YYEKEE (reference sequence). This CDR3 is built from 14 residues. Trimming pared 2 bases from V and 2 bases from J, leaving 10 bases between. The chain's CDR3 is CASSFGGGNTEAFF. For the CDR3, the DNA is TGTGCCAGCAGCTTCGGAGGGGGTAACACTGAAGCTTTCTTT.

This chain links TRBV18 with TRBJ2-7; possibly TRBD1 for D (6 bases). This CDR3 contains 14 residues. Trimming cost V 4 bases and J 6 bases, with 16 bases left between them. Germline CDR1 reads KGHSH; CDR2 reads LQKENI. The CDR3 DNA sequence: TGTGCCAGCTCACAATTCGGGACATCCGGCGAGCAGTACTTC. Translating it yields CASSQFGTSGEQYF.

CDR3 nucleotides: TGCGCCAGCAGCCACGACACTGTCGGCTATCAGCCCCAGCATTTT. Encoded protein: CASSHDTVGYQPQHF. The gene calls are TRBV4-1 and TRBJ1-5; unclear D gene. The CDR3 spans 15 residues. Deletions cut 3 bases from V and 5 bases from J, with 14 bases between. Per the germline V gene, CDR1 is MGHRA and CDR2 is YSYEKL.

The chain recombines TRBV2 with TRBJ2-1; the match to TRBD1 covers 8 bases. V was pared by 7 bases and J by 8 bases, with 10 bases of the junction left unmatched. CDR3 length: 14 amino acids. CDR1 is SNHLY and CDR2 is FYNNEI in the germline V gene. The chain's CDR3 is CASNPTGASDEQFF. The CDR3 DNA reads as TGTGCCAGCAACCCGACAGGGGCCTCGGATGAGCAGTTCTTC.

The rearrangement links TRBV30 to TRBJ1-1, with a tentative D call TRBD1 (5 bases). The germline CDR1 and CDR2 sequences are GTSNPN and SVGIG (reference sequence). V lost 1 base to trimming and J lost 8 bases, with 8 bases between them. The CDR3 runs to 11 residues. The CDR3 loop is CAWSGPGEAFF. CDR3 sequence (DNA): TGTGCCTGGAGTGGACCAGGGGAAGCTTTCTTT.

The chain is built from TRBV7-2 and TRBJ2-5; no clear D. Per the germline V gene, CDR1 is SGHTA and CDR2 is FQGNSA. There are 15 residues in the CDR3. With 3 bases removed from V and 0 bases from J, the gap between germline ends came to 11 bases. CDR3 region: CASSFPNGNQETQYF. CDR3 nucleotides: TGTGCCAGCAGCTTCCCTAACGGTAACCAAGAGACCCAGTACTTC.

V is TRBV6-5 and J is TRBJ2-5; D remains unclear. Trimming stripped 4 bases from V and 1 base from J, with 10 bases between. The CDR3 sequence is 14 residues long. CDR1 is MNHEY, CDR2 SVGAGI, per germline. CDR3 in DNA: TGTGCCAGCAGTTCCAGTGTCTCCCAAGAGACCCAGTACTTC. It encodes CASSSSVSQETQYF.

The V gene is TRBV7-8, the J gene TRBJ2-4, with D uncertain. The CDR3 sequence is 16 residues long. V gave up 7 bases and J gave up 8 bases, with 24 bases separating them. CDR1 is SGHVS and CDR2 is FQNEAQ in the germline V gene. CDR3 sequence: CASTSKLTPYLDIQYF. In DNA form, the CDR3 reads TGTGCCAGCACCTCCAAGCTCACCCCATATTTAGACATTCAGTACTTC.

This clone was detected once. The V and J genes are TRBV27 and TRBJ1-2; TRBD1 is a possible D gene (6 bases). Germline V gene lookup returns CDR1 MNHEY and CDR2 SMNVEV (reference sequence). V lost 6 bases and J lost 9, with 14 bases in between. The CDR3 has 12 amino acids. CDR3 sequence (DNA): TGTGCCAGCAGCCCTCTTGGACAGAGCTACACCTTC. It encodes CASSPLGQSYTF.

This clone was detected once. This CDR3 reads CASSIQAAYEQYF. CDR3 DNA sequence: TGTGCCAGTAGTATACAAGCCGCCTACGAGCAGTACTTC. The rearrangement links TRBV19 to TRBJ2-7, with D hard to call. The V end lost 2 bases, the J end lost 2 bases, and 7 bases lay between the germline ends. CDR1 and CDR2 from the germline V gene are LNHDA and SQIVND (reference sequence). CDR3 length: 13 amino acids.

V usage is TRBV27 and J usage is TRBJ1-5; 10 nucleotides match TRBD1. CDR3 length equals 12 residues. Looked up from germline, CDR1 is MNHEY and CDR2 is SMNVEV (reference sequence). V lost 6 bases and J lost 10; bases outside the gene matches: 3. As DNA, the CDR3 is TGTGCCAGCAGGACAGGGGGCGGTCCCCAGCATTTT. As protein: CASRTGGGPQHF.

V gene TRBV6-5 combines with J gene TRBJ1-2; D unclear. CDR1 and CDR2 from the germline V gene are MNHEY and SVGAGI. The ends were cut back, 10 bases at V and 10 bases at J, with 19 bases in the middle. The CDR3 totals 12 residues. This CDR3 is CATSTDSPVYTF. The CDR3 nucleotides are TGTGCCACCTCGACCGACTCCCCAGTCTACACCTTC.

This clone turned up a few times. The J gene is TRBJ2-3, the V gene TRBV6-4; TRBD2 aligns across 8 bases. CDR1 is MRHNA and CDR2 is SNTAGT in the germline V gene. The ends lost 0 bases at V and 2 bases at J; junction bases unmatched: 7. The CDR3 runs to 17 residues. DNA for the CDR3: TGTGCCAGCAGTGACTCCCCGGGAGGGGGATCCACAGATACGCAGTATTTT. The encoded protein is CASSDSPGGGSTDTQYF.

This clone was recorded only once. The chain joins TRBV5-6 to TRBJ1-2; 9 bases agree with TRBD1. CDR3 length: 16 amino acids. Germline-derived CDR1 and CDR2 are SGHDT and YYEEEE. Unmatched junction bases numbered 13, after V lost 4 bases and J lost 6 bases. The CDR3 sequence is CASSKRVRDREDGYTF. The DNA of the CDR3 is TGTGCCAGCAGCAAGCGCGTCCGGGACAGGGAAGATGGCTACACCTTC.

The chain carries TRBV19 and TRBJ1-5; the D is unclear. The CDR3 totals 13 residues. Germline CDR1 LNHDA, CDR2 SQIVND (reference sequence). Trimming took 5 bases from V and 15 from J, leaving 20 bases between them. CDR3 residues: CASSSGGVLTLHF. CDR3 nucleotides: TGTGCCAGTAGTTCCGGCGGGGTTCTTACCTTGCATTTT.

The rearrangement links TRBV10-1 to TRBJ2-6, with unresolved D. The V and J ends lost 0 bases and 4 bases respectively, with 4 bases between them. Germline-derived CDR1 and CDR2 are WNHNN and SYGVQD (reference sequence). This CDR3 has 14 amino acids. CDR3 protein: CASSESRGANVLTF. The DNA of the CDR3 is TGCGCCAGCAGTGAGTCGAGAGGGGCCAACGTCCTGACTTTC.

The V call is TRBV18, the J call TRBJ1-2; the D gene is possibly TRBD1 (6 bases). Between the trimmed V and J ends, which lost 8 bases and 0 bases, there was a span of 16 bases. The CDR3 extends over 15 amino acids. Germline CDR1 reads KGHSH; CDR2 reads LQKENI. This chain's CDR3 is CASTDRLDANYGYTF. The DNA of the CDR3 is TGTGCCAGCACAGACAGGTTGGACGCTAACTATGGCTACACCTTC.

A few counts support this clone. CDR3 nucleotides: TGTGCCAGCAGGGAGGTTGAAGCTTTCTTT. Its translation: CASREVEAFF. This chain links TRBV28 with TRBJ1-1; D not resolved. This CDR3 contains 10 residues. V was shortened by 6 bases and J by 7 bases, with 6 bases between the two germline ends. Germline CDR1 is MDHEN and CDR2 is SYDVKM. The full variable domain, with the rest looked up from reference TRBV28 and TRBJ1-1, is DVKVTQSSRYLVKRTGEKVFLECVQDMDHENMFWYRQDPGLGLRLIYFSYDVKMKEKGDIPEGYSVSREKKERFSLILESASTNQTSMYLCASREVEAFFGQGTRLTVV.

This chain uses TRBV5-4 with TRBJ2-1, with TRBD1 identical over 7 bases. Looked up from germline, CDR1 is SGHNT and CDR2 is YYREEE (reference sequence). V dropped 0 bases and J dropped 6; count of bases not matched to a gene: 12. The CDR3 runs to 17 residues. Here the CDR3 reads CASSLGDSSTSSNEQFF. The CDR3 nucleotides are TGTGCCAGCAGCTTGGGGGACAGTTCTACCTCGAGCAATGAGCAGTTCTTC.

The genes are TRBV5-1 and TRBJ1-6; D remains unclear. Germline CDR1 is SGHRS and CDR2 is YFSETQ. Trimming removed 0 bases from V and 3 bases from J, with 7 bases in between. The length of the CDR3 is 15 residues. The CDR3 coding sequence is TGCGCCAGCAGCTTGGCCGGGATCTATAATTCACCCCTCCACTTT. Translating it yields CASSLAGIYNSPLHF. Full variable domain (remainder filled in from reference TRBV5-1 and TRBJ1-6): KAGVTQTPRYLIKTRGQQVTLSCSPISGHRSVSWYQQTPGQGLQFLFEYFSETQRNKGNFPGRFSGRQFSNSRSEMNVSTLELGDSALYLCASSLAGIYNSPLHFGNGTRLTVT.

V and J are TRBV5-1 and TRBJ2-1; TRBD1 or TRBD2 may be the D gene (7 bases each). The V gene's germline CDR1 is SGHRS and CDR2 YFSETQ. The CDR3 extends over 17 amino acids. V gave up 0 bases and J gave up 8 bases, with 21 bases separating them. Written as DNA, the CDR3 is TGCGCCAGCAGCTTGGACAGGGGAGCGGGACTGGGGGATGAGCAGTTCTTC. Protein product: CASSLDRGAGLGDEQFF. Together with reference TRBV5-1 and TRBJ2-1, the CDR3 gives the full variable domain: KAGVTQTPRYLIKTRGQQVTLSCSPISGHRSVSWYQQTPGQGLQFLFEYFSETQRNKGNFPGRFSGRQFSNSRSEMNVSTLELGDSALYLCASSLDRGAGLGDEQFFGPGTRLTVL.

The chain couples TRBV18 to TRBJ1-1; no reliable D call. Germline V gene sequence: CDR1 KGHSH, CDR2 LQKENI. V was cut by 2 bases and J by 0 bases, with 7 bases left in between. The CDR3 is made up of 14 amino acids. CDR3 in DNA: TGTGCCAGCTCACCAGAAGACATGAACACTGAAGCTTTCTTT. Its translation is CASSPEDMNTEAFF.

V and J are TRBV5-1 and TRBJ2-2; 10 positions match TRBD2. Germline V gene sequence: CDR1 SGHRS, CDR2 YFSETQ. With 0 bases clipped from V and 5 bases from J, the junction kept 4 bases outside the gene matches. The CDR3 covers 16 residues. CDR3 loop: CASSLDSGGLTGELFF. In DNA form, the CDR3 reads TGCGCCAGCAGCTTGGATAGCGGGGGGCTTACCGGGGAGCTGTTTTTT. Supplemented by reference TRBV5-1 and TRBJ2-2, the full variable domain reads KAGVTQTPRYLIKTRGQQVTLSCSPISGHRSVSWYQQTPGQGLQFLFEYFSETQRNKGNFPGRFSGRQFSNSRSEMNVSTLELGDSALYLCASSLDSGGLTGELFFGEGSRLTVL.

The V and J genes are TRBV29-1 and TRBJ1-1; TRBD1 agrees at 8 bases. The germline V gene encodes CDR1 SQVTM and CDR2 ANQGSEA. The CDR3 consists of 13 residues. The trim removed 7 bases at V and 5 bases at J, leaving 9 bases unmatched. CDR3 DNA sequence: TGCAGCGCTGCCACAGGGGGGGAAACTGAAGCTTTCTTT. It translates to CSAATGGETEAFF.

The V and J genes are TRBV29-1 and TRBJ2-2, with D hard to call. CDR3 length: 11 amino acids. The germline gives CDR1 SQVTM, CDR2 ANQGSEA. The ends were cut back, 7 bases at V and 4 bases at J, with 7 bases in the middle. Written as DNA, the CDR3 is TGCAGCGCCCGACGCACCGGGGAGCTGTTTTTT. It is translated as CSARRTGELFF.

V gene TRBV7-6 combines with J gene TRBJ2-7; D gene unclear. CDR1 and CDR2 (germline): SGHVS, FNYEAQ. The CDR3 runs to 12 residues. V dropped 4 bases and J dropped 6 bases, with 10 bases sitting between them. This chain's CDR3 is CASSSRVGEQYF. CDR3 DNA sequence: TGTGCCAGCAGCTCTAGAGTAGGCGAGCAGTACTTC.

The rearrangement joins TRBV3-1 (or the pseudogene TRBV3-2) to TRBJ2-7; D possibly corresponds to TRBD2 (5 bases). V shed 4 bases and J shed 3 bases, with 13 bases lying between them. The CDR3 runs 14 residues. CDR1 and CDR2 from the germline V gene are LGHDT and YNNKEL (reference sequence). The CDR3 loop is CASSPSRTYYEQYF. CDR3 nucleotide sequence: TGTGCCAGCAGCCCTAGCCGAACTTACTACGAGCAGTACTTC.

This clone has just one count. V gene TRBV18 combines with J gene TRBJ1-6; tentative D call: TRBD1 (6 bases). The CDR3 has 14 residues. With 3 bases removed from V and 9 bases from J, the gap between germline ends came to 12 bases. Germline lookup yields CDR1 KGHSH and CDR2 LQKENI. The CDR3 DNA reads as TGTGCCAGCTCACCCGCAGGGGTTCGTTCACCCCTCCACTTT. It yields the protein CASSPAGVRSPLHF.

Written as DNA, the CDR3 is TGTGCCAGCCGTCAGGGGGACTATGGCTACACCTTC. Protein sequence: CASRQGDYGYTF. V is TRBV6-5 and J is TRBJ1-2, with 7 bases that match TRBD1. CDR3 length: 12 amino acids. CDR1 is MNHEY, CDR2 SVGAGI, per germline. After removal of 8 bases from V and 3 bases from J, the junction contained 3 bases not matched to a gene.

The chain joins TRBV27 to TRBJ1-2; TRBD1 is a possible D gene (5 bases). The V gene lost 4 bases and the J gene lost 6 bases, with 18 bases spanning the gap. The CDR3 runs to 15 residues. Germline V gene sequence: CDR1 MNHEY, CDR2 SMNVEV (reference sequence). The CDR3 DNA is TGTGCCAGCAGTTCCCTAGTAGAGGGGTATAATGGCTACACCTTC. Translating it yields CASSSLVEGYNGYTF.